This TCR beta chain was recovered during a study of cytomegalovirus exposure and HLA in healthy donors. Points from the study as a whole: Most likely, a cluster of highly shared sequence variants arose as a sequencing artifact.

With respect to this clone: The antigen remains undetermined.

The CDR3 loop spans 12 amino acids. With 6 bases removed from V and 7 bases from J, the gap between germline ends came to 12 bases. Germline CDR1 and CDR2: MNHNY and SVGAGI (reference sequence). This PCR relied on a set of 60 Vbeta primers and 13 Jbeta primers. Assay: immunoSEQ multiplex PCR; the TCRdb copy retains only in-frame clones and omits some. The data contain about 280,000 clones, approximately 90% of them singletons. The sequence was obtained from a woman aged 18 to 35 in good health and CMV-seronegative. The V and J genes are TRBV6-6 and TRBJ1-1, with D maybe TRBD1 (5 bases). Input material: PBMCs. CDR3 region: CASRPWGHEAFF. Written as DNA, the CDR3 is TGTGCCAGCAGACCCTGGGGCCATGAAGCTTTCTTT.